Below are 8 T cell receptor beta chains sequenced from a single sample in a study of blood T cell repertoires in COVID-19. Profiling relied on immunoSEQ multiplex PCR, and the TCRdb table lists in-frame clones only, not all of them. There are about 61,000 clones in the sample; 86% occur only once, and about 14% lies in the top ten. The specimen sequenced was peripheral blood. The receptors stem from a human donor in a cohort sampled during active COVID-19.

This sequence joins TRBV19 and TRBJ2-2; 7 bases agree with TRBD2. V shed 6 bases, J shed 3 bases, and the junction held 10 bases outside the gene matches. CDR3 length: 16 amino acids. Germline V CDR1 and CDR2: LNHDA, SQIVND (reference sequence). The CDR3 DNA is TGTGCCAGTAGGAAACTTTCCGGGAGGCACACCGGGGAGCTGTTTTTT. Protein product: CASRKLSGRHTGELFF.

This clone was counted a single time. This chain joins TRBV7-3 and TRBJ1-2; TRBD1 matches at 7 bases. The germline V gene encodes CDR1 SGHTA and CDR2 FQGTGA. The CDR3 totals 13 residues. V lost 4 bases, J lost 8 bases, and 7 bases stayed unmatched. The CDR3 DNA reads TGTGCCAGCAGCTCCGTAGGGGGCGGGGGCTACACCTTC. Translated, it gives CASSSVGGGGYTF.

In its sample, this clone ranks as medium-sized. This chain connects TRBV4-3 to TRBJ2-5; TRBD2 matches at 7 bases. This CDR3 region has 16 residues. J gave up 3 bases and V 0 bases, and 7 bases lay outside the gene matches. In germline, CDR1 is LGHNA, CDR2 YSLEER. The CDR3: CASSQDRAGVEETQYF. In DNA form, the CDR3 reads TGCGCCAGCAGCCAAGATCGGGCGGGGGTCGAAGAGACCCAGTACTTC.

This chain links TRBV6-4 with TRBJ2-1; 7 bases align to TRBD2. In germline, CDR1 is MRHNA, CDR2 SNTAGT. The CDR3 runs 15 residues. The J segment lost 5 bases and the V segment lost 3 bases, leaving 7 bases of the junction unmatched. In DNA, the CDR3 is TGTGCCAGCAGTGAACATGGCGGGAGTAACAATGAGCAGTTCTTC. As protein: CASSEHGGSNNEQFF.

V is TRBV7-8 and J is TRBJ1-1, with a weak D call TRBD1 (5 bases). V was clipped by 5 bases and J by 4 bases, with 17 bases between them. CDR3 length: 15 residues. The germline CDR1 and CDR2 sequences are SGHVS and FQNEAQ. In nucleotides, the CDR3 is TGTGCCAGCAGCCCAAGGGGCAGTTCTATCACTGAAGCTTTCTTT. Its translation: CASSPRGSSITEAFF.

The V call is TRBV7-3, the J call TRBJ2-3; D perhaps matches TRBD2 (5 bases). V was clipped by 5 bases and J by 5 bases, with 8 bases between them. Germline V CDR1 and CDR2: SGHTA, FQGTGA. The CDR3 length is 12 residues. CDR3 in amino acids: CASSPSGDTQYF. The CDR3 DNA reads TGTGCCAGCAGCCCGAGCGGAGATACGCAGTATTTT.

This clone was counted once. The V gene is TRBV12-3 or TRBV12-4, the J gene TRBJ2-7; 7 positions agree with TRBD1. The junction had 6 bases not matched to a gene; V was cut back by 6 bases and J by 4 bases. CDR3 size: 13 residues. The CDR3, as DNA: TGTGCCAGCAGCAACAGGGGTTCGTACGAGCAGTACTTC. Amino acids: CASSNRGSYEQYF.

The sample holds one count of this clone. The chain combines TRBV3-1 (or the pseudogene TRBV3-2) with TRBJ1-2; tentatively, D is TRBD1 (6 bases). V lost 4 bases to trimming and J lost 9 bases, with 12 bases between them. CDR3 length: 12 residues. Germline V gene data show CDR1 as LGHDT and CDR2 as YNNKEL (reference sequence). CDR3 in DNA: TGTGCCAGCAGCCCGATCCGGGACAGCTACACCTTC. Protein sequence: CASSPIRDSYTF.